This TCR beta chain was identified during a study of blood T cell repertoires in COVID-19. Turning to the study itself: The analysed material was cDNA or gDNA that came from T cells, B-cell-depleted T cells, or PBMCs.

Authors' processing steps: Amplification of reference gene primers provided the estimated nucleated cell counts. Here immunoSEQ multiplex PCR was the method, and the copy in TCRdb shows in-frame clones only, minus some. V, J and clone size derive from that table, while D and trimming were established from the DNA sequence. The sample comprises some 120,000 clones, 85% of which are singletons, and 3.5% to 5% rests with the top ten. The germline V and J ends were trimmed by 2 bases and 5 bases, with 12 bases remaining between them. This CDR3 spans 14 amino acids. Germline V gives CDR1 SEHNR, CDR2 FQNEAQ (reference sequence).

The sample was peripheral blood. The rearrangement joins TRBV7-9 to TRBJ1-1; D is perhaps TRBD1 (6 bases). The TCR was taken from a human donor in a cohort sampled during active COVID-19. CDR3 amino acids: CASSLPGDGTEAFF. The DNA for the CDR3 is TGTGCCAGCAGCTTACCAGGGGACGGAACTGAAGCTTTCTTT.